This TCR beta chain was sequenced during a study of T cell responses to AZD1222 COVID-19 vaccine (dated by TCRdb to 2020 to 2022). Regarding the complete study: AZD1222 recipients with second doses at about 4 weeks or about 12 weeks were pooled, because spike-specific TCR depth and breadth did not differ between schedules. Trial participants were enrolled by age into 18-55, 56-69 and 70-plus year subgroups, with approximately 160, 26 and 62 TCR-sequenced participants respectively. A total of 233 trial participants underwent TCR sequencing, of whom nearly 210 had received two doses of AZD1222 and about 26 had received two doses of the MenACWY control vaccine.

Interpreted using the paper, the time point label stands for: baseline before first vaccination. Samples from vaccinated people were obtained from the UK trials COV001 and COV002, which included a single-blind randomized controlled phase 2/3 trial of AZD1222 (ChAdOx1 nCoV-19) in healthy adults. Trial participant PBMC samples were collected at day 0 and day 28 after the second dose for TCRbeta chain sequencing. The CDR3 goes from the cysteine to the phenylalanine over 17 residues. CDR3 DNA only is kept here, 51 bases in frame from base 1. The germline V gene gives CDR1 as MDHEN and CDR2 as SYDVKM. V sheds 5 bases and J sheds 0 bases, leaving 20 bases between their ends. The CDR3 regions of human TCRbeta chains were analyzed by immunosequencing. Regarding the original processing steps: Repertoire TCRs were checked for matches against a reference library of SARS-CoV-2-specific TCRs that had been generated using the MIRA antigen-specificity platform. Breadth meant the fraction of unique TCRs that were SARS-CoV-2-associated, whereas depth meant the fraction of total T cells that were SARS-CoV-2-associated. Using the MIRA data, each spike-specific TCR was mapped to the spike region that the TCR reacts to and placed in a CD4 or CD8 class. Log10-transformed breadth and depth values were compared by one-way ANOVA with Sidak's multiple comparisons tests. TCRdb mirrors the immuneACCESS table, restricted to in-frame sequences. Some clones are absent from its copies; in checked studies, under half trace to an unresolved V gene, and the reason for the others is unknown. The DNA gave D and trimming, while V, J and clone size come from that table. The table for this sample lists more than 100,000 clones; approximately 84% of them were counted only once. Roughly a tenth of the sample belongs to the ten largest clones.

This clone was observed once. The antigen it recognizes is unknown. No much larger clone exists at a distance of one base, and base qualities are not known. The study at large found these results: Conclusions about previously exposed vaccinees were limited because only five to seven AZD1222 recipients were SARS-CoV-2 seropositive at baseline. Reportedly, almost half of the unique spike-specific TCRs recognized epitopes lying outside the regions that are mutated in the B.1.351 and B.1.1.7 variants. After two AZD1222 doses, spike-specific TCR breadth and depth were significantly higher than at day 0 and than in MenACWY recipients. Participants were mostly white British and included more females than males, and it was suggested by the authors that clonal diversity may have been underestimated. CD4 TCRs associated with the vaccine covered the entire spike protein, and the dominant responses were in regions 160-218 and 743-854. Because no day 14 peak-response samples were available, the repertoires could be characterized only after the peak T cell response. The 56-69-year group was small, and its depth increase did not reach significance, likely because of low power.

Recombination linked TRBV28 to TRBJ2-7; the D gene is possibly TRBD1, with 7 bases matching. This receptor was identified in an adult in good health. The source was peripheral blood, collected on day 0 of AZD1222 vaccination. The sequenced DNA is TGTGCCAGCAGTACCCCCCCTAGGGGGCGGGGCTCCTACGAGCAGTACTTC. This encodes CASSTPPRGRGSYEQYF. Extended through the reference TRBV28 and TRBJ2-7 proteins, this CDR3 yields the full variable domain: DVKVTQSSRYLVKRTGEKVFLECVQDMDHENMFWYRQDPGLGLRLIYFSYDVKMKEKGDIPEGYSVSREKKERFSLILESASTNQTSMYLCASSTPPRGRGSYEQYFGPGTRLTVT.